This T cell receptor (beta chain) was retrieved from a study of response to subunit inactivated influenza vaccine. Overall study results and limits: There was a suggestion from the authors that each seasonal influenza vaccination recruits few new T cells.

TCRdb analysed the RT-PCR reads with MiXCR anew, one entry per CDR3 protein. The sample has around 300,000 distinct CDR3 sequences, roughly 22% seen once. The trim removed 4 bases at V and 6 bases at J, leaving 9 bases unmatched. The CDR3 spans 17 residues. Germline V gene lookup returns CDR1 SEHNR and CDR2 FQNEAQ (reference sequence). This clonotype turned up a few times. Its antigen remains unidentified. The chain employs TRBV7-9 and TRBJ2-2, with 12 bases matching TRBD2. The sequencing here drew on PBMCs from blood, taken roughly 20 months after vaccination. This clonotype originated in a man aged 45-69 years who received an inactivated influenza vaccine. CDR3 sequence reads: CASSWTSGKVNAGELFF. Here the CDR3 DNA reads TGTGCCAGCAGCTGGACTAGCGGGAAGGTTAACGCCGGGGAGCTGTTTTTT.